Following are 10 T cell receptor beta chains from one sample sequenced in a study of blood T cell repertoires in COVID-19. Produced via immunoSEQ multiplex PCR; TCRdb's table is partial and in-frame only. In the table there are 150,000 to 200,000 clones, around 84% of which are singletons. The sequenced sample consisted of PBMCs or T cells enriched from blood (not recorded which). The receptors derive from a woman aged 45-65 years who had recovered from COVID-19.

The chain carries TRBV28 and TRBJ2-5, with D perhaps matching TRBD2 (5 bases). Per germline, CDR1 MDHEN and CDR2 SYDVKM. The CDR3 length is 14 residues. Trimming took off 3 bases at V and 5 bases at J, with 13 bases between the two ends. CDR3 sequence reads: CASSFGGGRETQYF. In DNA form, the CDR3 reads TGTGCCAGCAGTTTTGGCGGAGGTCGGGAGACCCAGTACTTC.

V usage is TRBV7-9 and J usage is TRBJ2-2; D possibly corresponds to TRBD1 (5 bases). This CDR3 has 14 amino acids. Deletions cut 6 bases from V and 4 bases from J, with 12 bases between. The germline V gene has CDR1 SEHNR and CDR2 FQNEAQ (reference sequence). The DNA for the CDR3 is TGTGCCAGCAGGACGACAGCGCCCACCGGGGAGCTGTTTTTT. This gives the protein CASRTTAPTGELFF.

The V call is TRBV14, the J call TRBJ1-3; D unresolved. V was pared by 1 base and J by 0 bases, with 7 bases between. Germline values: CDR1 SGHDN, CDR2 FVKESK. The CDR3 is 15 amino acids. The CDR3 DNA is TGTGCCAGCAGCCAAGGGCGGTCCTCTGGAAACACCATATATTTT. Translated, it gives CASSQGRSSGNTIYF.

The rearrangement uses TRBV12-2 and TRBJ1-3; the table's TRBD1 call for D was not verified on the DNA. TRBV12-2 is a known pseudogene. The CDR3 covers 16 residues. This CDR3 reads CASRLGQGATGNTIYF. CDR3 bases: TGTGCAAGTCGCTTAGGGCAGGGGGCCACTGGAAACACCATATATTTT.

This rearrangement joins TRBV19 to TRBJ1-5, with 11 nucleotides matching TRBD1. CDR1 is LNHDA, CDR2 SQIVND, per germline (reference sequence). The CDR3 is 18 amino acids. Unmatched junction bases numbered 10, after V lost 5 bases and J lost 1 base. The CDR3 here is CASSLSPGTGGSNQPQHF. The CDR3 DNA reads TGTGCCAGTAGTCTCTCCCCCGGGACAGGGGGAAGCAATCAGCCCCAGCATTTT.

CDR3: CASSRLGPNTGELFF. Written as DNA, the CDR3 is TGTGCCAGCAGTCGCCTAGGCCCGAACACCGGGGAGCTGTTTTTT. The V and J genes are TRBV28 and TRBJ2-2; D is unclear. V was trimmed by 5 bases and J by 0 bases, leaving 10 bases between them. Germline V gene lookup returns CDR1 MDHEN and CDR2 SYDVKM. This CDR3 spans 15 amino acids.

This sequence joins TRBV7-2 and TRBJ1-1; 11 bases line up with TRBD1. V lost 5 bases and J lost 3; bases outside the gene matches: 8. This CDR3 has 16 residues. Germline CDR1 is SGHTA and CDR2 is FQGNSA. The CDR3 sequence is CASSTRTGGMDTEAFF. Written as DNA, the CDR3 is TGTGCCAGCAGCACCAGGACAGGGGGCATGGACACTGAAGCTTTCTTT.

The chain couples TRBV27 to TRBJ2-7; 9 positions match TRBD2. Germline values: CDR1 MNHEY, CDR2 SMNVEV (reference sequence). The ends lost 7 bases at V and 5 bases at J; junction bases unmatched: 9. The CDR3 consists of 14 residues. CDR3 DNA sequence: TGTGCCAGCAATACCGGGACTAGCCCCCACGAGCAGTACTTC. Residues: CASNTGTSPHEQYF.

This chain's CDR3 is CASSLAGQFHEQYF. The CDR3 DNA follows: TGTGCCAGCAGCCTAGCGGGACAATTCCACGAGCAGTACTTC. The chain joins TRBV27 to TRBJ2-7, with 9 bases fitting TRBD2. This CDR3 spans 14 amino acids. V lost 6 bases to trimming and J lost 5 bases; unmatched junction nucleotides: 8. Germline V gives CDR1 MNHEY, CDR2 SMNVEV (reference sequence).

The rearrangement uses TRBV4-1 and TRBJ2-5, with a tentative D call TRBD2 (5 bases). Looked up from germline, CDR1 is MGHRA and CDR2 is YSYEKL. V was clipped by 1 base and J by 4 bases, with 19 bases between them. This CDR3 has 17 residues. CDR3 residues: CASSQVEGSVGVETQYF. DNA for the CDR3: TGCGCCAGCAGCCAAGTTGAGGGATCCGTTGGGGTAGAGACCCAGTACTTC.